This T cell receptor beta chain was identified in a study of T cell changes during pregnancy in multiple sclerosis. This table comes from immunoSEQ multiplex PCR, and its TCRdb copy is limited to in-frame clones, with some not included. Among roughly 79,000 clones listed, about 93% were seen once. The material was peripheral blood, obtained in the second trimester of pregnancy. This TCR was sampled from a female donor in good health, enrolled as a control in a pregnancy study.

This chain's CDR3 is CASSSSGGNTEAFF. CDR3 in DNA: TGTGCCAGCAGCTCCTCAGGGGGGAACACTGAAGCTTTCTTT. The chain is built from TRBV7-6 and TRBJ1-1, with 7 bases that match TRBD1. V lost 4 bases, J lost 1 base, and 3 bases stayed unmatched. Germline-derived CDR1 and CDR2 are SGHVS and FNYEAQ. The CDR3 is 14 residues long.